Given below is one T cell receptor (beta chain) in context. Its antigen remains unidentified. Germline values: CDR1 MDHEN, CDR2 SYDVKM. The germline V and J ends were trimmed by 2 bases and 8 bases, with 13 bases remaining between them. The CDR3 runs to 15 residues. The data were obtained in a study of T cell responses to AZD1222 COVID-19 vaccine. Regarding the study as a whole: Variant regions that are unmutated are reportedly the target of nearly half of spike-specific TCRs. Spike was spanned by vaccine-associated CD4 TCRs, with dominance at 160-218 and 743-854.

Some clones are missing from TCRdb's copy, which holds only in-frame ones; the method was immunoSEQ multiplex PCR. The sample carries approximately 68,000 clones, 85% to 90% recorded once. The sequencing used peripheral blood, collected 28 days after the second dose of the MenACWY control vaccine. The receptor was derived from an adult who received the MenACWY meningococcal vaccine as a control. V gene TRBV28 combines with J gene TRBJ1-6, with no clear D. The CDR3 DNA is TGTGCCAGCAGTTTACCCGGGCGGAGGGATTCACCCCTCCACTTT. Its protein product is CASSLPGRRDSPLHF.